This T cell receptor (beta chain) is from a study of blood T cell repertoires in COVID-19. In the study overall: The analysed material was cDNA or gDNA that came from T cells, B-cell-depleted T cells, or PBMCs.

CDR3 size: 14 residues. With 3 bases clipped from V and 7 bases from J, the junction kept 9 bases outside the gene matches. Germline loops: CDR1 SGDLS, CDR2 YYNGEE. Recruits, aged roughly 18 to 95 years, lived in some 25 US areas. Participants reported their clinical history, and cohort assignment relied on those reports. Profiled with immunoSEQ multiplex PCR; TCRdb holds only in-frame clones, not every one. The data show roughly 500,000 clones, approximately 88% seen once. The sequenced sample was PBMCs or T cells enriched from blood (not recorded which). The receptor was derived from a woman in her thirties or forties who had recovered from COVID-19. This chain links TRBV9 with TRBJ1-2; TRBD1 matches 7 bases. The CDR3 loop is CASSGAPGGRGYTF. As DNA, the CDR3 is TGTGCCAGCAGCGGAGCCCCAGGGGGACGTGGCTACACCTTC.